This T cell receptor beta chain was documented in a study of blood T cell repertoires in COVID-19. Study background: Researchers got acute and convalescent COVID-19 samples from the United States, Italy and Spain. In each case, the material was cDNA or gDNA derived from T cells, B-cell-depleted T cells, or PBMCs.

Profiling relied on immunoSEQ multiplex PCR, and the TCRdb table lists in-frame clones only, not all of them. The table records roughly 120,000 clones, about 85% of them present only once. This CDR3 has 18 residues. Germline assignment: CDR1 MNHEY and CDR2 SMNVEV (reference sequence). V lost 1 base to trimming and J lost 7 bases; unmatched junction nucleotides: 11. This clonotype was obtained from a man in his fifties or sixties with acute or convalescent COVID-19. The sequenced sample was peripheral blood. The chain is built from TRBV27 and TRBJ1-6, with TRBD1 matching over 9 bases. CDR3 sequence: CASSLLPPLQGANSPLHF. The DNA for the CDR3 is TGTGCCAGCAGTTTATTACCCCCCTTACAGGGGGCGAATTCACCCCTCCACTTT.